This TCR beta chain stems from a study of T cell changes during pregnancy in multiple sclerosis. Per the germline V gene, CDR1 is LNHDA and CDR2 is SQIVND (reference sequence). Trimming stripped 3 bases from V and 11 bases from J, with 13 bases between. The CDR3 length is 12 residues. Sequencing was performed with immunoSEQ multiplex PCR; in TCRdb, only in-frame clones are kept and a portion is missing. In the table there are 65,000 to 90,000 clones, 85% to 95% of which are singletons. The chain combines TRBV19 with TRBJ1-1; TRBD1 might be the D (5 bases). This clonotype was obtained from a female donor with multiple sclerosis, enrolled in a pregnancy study. Sequenced material: peripheral blood, taken before pregnancy. CDR3 nucleotide sequence: TGTGCCAGTAGTATCAAGGGGCTGGGGGCTTTCTTT. Protein product: CASSIKGLGAFF.